This is a list of T cell receptor beta chains from one sample in a study of CD8+CD57+ T cells in acquired aplastic anemia. TCRdb re-derived calls from the reads in MiXCR, one entry per CDR3 protein. The repertoire consists of hundreds of thousands of distinct CDR3 sequences, with under 80% occurring once and the leading ten covering 3.5% to 4.5%. Sequenced: sorted CD4+, CD8+, or CD8+CD57+ T cells (not recorded which) from PBMCs. Source of these receptors: a human donor in good health, serving as a control. CDR3s include the opening cysteine and the closing phenylalanine or tryptophan. A D gene is named only where the DNA matches it firmly. A clone size is listed for some rows: how often the clone was seen (once, few, many), or a class if it is expanded.

v_call,d_call,j_call,clone_size,cdr3_aa,cdr3_nt
TRBV9,TRBD1,TRBJ1-2,few,CASSQGTGANYGYTF,TGTGCCAGCAGCCAGGGGACAGGGGCTAACTATGGCTACACCTTC
TRBV7-3,TRBD1,TRBJ1-2,NA,CASSSGTGGGETF,TGTGCCAGCAGCTCCGGGACAGGGGGTGGGGAAACCTTC
TRBV7-2,TRBD1,TRBJ1-2,NA,CASSTPGQGVYAYTF,TGTGCCAGCAGCACACCGGGCCAGGGGGTCTACGCCTACACCTTC
TRBV19,NA,TRBJ1-2,NA,CASSTDPLGYTF,TGTGCCAGTAGTACGGATCCGCTTGGCTACACCTTC
TRBV12-3/TRBV12-4,NA,TRBJ1-1,NA,CASSSSGRGNRAFF,TGTGCCAGCAGTTCCAGCGGCAGGGGCAACCGAGCTTTCTTT
TRBV24-1,TRBD1,TRBJ1-2,NA,CATSFLVRGYGYTF,TGTGCCACCAGTTTCTTGGTCAGGGGGTATGGCTACACCTTC
TRBV2,NA,TRBJ1-1,many,CASIQGLNTEAFF,TGTGCCAGCATACAGGGTTTAAACACTGAAGCTTTCTTT
TRBV6-9,TRBD1,TRBJ2-1,NA,CASSDKQGNEQFF,TGTGCCAGCAGCGACAAACAGGGGAATGAGCAGTTCTTC
TRBV5-4,NA,TRBJ1-2,many,CASGHANYGYTF,TGTGCCAGTGGACATGCGAACTATGGCTACACCTTC
TRBV5-1,NA,TRBJ1-4,NA,CASSLLTKNEKLFF,TGCGCCAGCAGCTTGTTAACAAAAAATGAAAAACTGTTTTTT
TRBV20-1,NA,TRBJ2-3,once,CSPQHRGSDTQYF,TGCAGCCCACAACACCGTGGGTCAGATACGCAGTATTTT
TRBV11-2,NA,TRBJ1-4,many,CASSSTRDIPQGKLFF,TGTGCCAGCAGCTCGACGCGGGACATCCCTCAAGGGAAACTGTTTTTT